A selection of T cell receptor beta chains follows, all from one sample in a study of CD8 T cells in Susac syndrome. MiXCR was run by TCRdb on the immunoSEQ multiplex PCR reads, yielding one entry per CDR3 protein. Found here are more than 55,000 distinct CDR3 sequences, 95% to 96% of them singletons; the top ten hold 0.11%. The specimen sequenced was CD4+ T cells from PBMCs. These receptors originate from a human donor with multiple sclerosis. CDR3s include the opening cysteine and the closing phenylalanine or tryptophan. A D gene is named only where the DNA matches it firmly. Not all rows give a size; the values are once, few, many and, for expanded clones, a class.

DNA: TGTGCCAGCAGCCAAGTGGCCCGGCTTAATGAAAAACTGTTTTTT; CDR3: CASSQVARLNEKLFF; size: .; D: .; V: TRBV3-1; J: TRBJ1-4
DNA: TGTGCCAGCAAGGCAAACACTGAAGCTTTCTTT; CDR3: CASKANTEAFF; size: .; D: .; V: TRBV2; J: TRBJ1-1
DNA: TGTGCCAGCAGCCAAGATCTAACAGGGATCGATTCACCCCTCCACTTT; CDR3: CASSQDLTGIDSPLHF; size: .; D: .; V: TRBV3-1; J: TRBJ1-6
DNA: TGCAGCGTTGCGGCGGCTTCCGCGGGTGGCTACACCTTC; CDR3: CSVAAASAGGYTF; size: .; D: .; V: TRBV29-1; J: TRBJ1-2
DNA: TGTGCCAGCAGCCAAGGGACGGGTAACTATGGCTACACCTTC; CDR3: CASSQGTGNYGYTF; size: .; D: .; V: TRBV3-1; J: TRBJ1-2
DNA: TGTGCCAGCAAACCGGGACAGGGGATTAGCAATCAGCCCCAGCATTTT; CDR3: CASKPGQGISNQPQHF; size: once; D: TRBD1; V: TRBV12-3/TRBV12-4; J: TRBJ1-5
DNA: TGTGCCAGCAGCTTCAGTCGGGACACTGAAGCTTTCTTT; CDR3: CASSFSRDTEAFF; size: .; D: .; V: TRBV5-4; J: TRBJ1-1
DNA: TGCGCCAGCAGCTTTGGGGCAGGGAACACTGAAGCTTTCTTT; CDR3: CASSFGAGNTEAFF; size: .; D: .; V: TRBV5-1; J: TRBJ1-1
DNA: TGTGCCAGCAGTACCCTGGGGAATGGCTACACCTTC; CDR3: CASSTLGNGYTF; size: once; D: .; V: TRBV28; J: TRBJ1-2
DNA: TGCAGTGCTTGGGGGGGAGTGAACACTGAAGCTTTCTTT; CDR3: CSAWGGVNTEAFF; size: few; D: .; V: TRBV20-1; J: TRBJ1-1
DNA: TGTGCCAGCAGTCTTGGACAGGGGCGCGAGCAGTACTTC; CDR3: CASSLGQGREQYF; size: .; D: TRBD1; V: TRBV27; J: TRBJ2-7
DNA: TGCGCCAGCAGCTCGGGGACAGGGGACTTCAATCAGCCCCAGCATTTT; CDR3: CASSSGTGDFNQPQHF; size: .; D: TRBD1; V: TRBV5-1; J: TRBJ1-5
DNA: TGTGCCAGCAGTTACTCAGGAGGCGGGAATTCACCCCTCCACTTT; CDR3: CASSYSGGGNSPLHF; size: .; D: .; V: TRBV6-5; J: TRBJ1-6
DNA: TGCGCCAGCAGCACGGACAGCCCAAAAGACATTCAGTACTTC; CDR3: CASSTDSPKDIQYF; size: .; D: .; V: TRBV5-1; J: TRBJ2-4
DNA: TGTGCCAGCAGTTTATCCTTCCCTGGAAACACCATATATTTT; CDR3: CASSLSFPGNTIYF; size: .; D: .; V: TRBV27; J: TRBJ1-3
DNA: TGTGCCAGCAGCCAACACCTGGACAGTAAGAATGAGCAGTTCTTC; CDR3: CASSQHLDSKNEQFF; size: .; D: .; V: TRBV3-1; J: TRBJ2-1
DNA: TGTGCCAGCAGACGACAGGGGAATTCACCCCTCCACTTT; CDR3: CASRRQGNSPLHF; size: .; D: TRBD1; V: TRBV25-1; J: TRBJ1-6
DNA: TGTGCCAGCAGTTGGGGCATTAACTATGGCTACACCTTC; CDR3: CASSWGINYGYTF; size: .; D: .; V: TRBV6-9; J: TRBJ1-2
DNA: TGTGCCAGCAGCCCGGGAATGGGCGAGACCCAGTACTTC; CDR3: CASSPGMGETQYF; size: .; D: .; V: TRBV28; J: TRBJ2-5
DNA: TGTGCCAGCAGGATACAGGGCACCGGGGAGCTGTTTTTT; CDR3: CASRIQGTGELFF; size: .; D: .; V: TRBV27; J: TRBJ2-2
DNA: TGTGCCAGCAGTTACGATGGGTTCGGGAATTCACCCCTCCACTTT; CDR3: CASSYDGFGNSPLHF; size: .; D: .; V: TRBV6-5; J: TRBJ1-6
DNA: TGTGCCAGCAGTTTCCCATACACCGGGGAGCTGTTTTTT; CDR3: CASSFPYTGELFF; size: once; D: .; V: TRBV27; J: TRBJ2-2
DNA: TGTGCCAGCGGCGGCTCTTATGGCTACACCTTC; CDR3: CASGGSYGYTF; size: .; D: .; V: TRBV7-9; J: TRBJ1-2
DNA: TGTGCCAGCGGTTCGGGGCCACCCCTCTCTGGGCCCAAGGAAGCTTTCTTT; CDR3: CASGSGPPLSGPKEAFF; size: .; D: .; V: TRBV27; J: TRBJ1-1
DNA: TGTGCCTGGAGTCGTACAGGGACCTACGAGCAGTACTTC; CDR3: CAWSRTGTYEQYF; size: .; D: .; V: TRBV30; J: TRBJ2-7
DNA: TGCAGCGTTGAAGAGGGATTCGTCAACACTGAAGCTTTCTTT; CDR3: CSVEEGFVNTEAFF; size: .; D: .; V: TRBV29-1; J: TRBJ1-1
DNA: TGTGCCAGCAGTCAAGCCGGGACCCGAGGGGATACGCAGTATTTT; CDR3: CASSQAGTRGDTQYF; size: few; D: .; V: TRBV6-2/TRBV6-3; J: TRBJ2-3
DNA: TGTGCCATCAGTGCTGCCGGGGAGCGCGAGACCCAGTACTTC; CDR3: CAISAAGERETQYF; size: .; D: .; V: TRBV10-3; J: TRBJ2-5
DNA: TGCGCCAGCAGCCGCCCAGGAAGGGCTCCCCAGGACGAGCAGTACTTC; CDR3: CASSRPGRAPQDEQYF; size: once; D: .; V: TRBV4-1; J: TRBJ2-7
DNA: TGTGCCAGCAGTGAATCCGGTCGGGGATTGAACACCGGGGAGCTGTTTTTT; CDR3: CASSESGRGLNTGELFF; size: .; D: .; V: TRBV6-1; J: TRBJ2-2
DNA: TGTGCCAGCAGCTTGCGGCGAATTACGAACACCGGGGAGCTGTTTTTT; CDR3: CASSLRRITNTGELFF; size: .; D: .; V: TRBV5-6; J: TRBJ2-2
DNA: TGTGCCAGCAGTAGACAGGGGGCGAATTACGAGCAGTACTTC; CDR3: CASSRQGANYEQYF; size: .; D: TRBD1; V: TRBV12-3/TRBV12-4; J: TRBJ2-7
DNA: TGCGCCAGCAGCCAAGTACTAGCGGGGGGGACTTGGCAAGAGACCCAGTACTTC; CDR3: CASSQVLAGGTWQETQYF; size: .; D: TRBD2; V: TRBV4-1; J: TRBJ2-5
DNA: TGTGCCAGCAGTTTAAATGGTAATTCACCCCTCCACTTT; CDR3: CASSLNGNSPLHF; size: once; D: .; V: TRBV27; J: TRBJ1-6
DNA: TGTGCCAGCAGCTTCCGGGACAGGGCCCACGAGCAGTACTTC; CDR3: CASSFRDRAHEQYF; size: .; D: TRBD1; V: TRBV11-3; J: TRBJ2-7
DNA: TGTGCCAGCAGACGGGGACAGGGAGGGAACGATGAGCAGTTCTTC; CDR3: CASRRGQGGNDEQFF; size: .; D: TRBD1; V: TRBV6-5; J: TRBJ2-1
DNA: TGTGCCAGCAGCCGACCGGGCTTCGGGGAAGAGACCCAGTACTTC; CDR3: CASSRPGFGEETQYF; size: .; D: .; V: TRBV7-6; J: TRBJ2-5
DNA: TGCGCCAGCAGCTTGATTCAGGGTGGTGAGCAGTTCTTC; CDR3: CASSLIQGGEQFF; size: .; D: .; V: TRBV5-1; J: TRBJ2-1
DNA: TGTGCCAGCAGCTTAGGGTCTGGAGCTTTCTTT; CDR3: CASSLGSGAFF; size: .; D: .; V: TRBV5-6; J: TRBJ1-1
DNA: TGTGCCAGCACCCGACAGGGTGATTGGGAGACCCAGTACTTC; CDR3: CASTRQGDWETQYF; size: .; D: TRBD1; V: TRBV7-2; J: TRBJ2-5
DNA: TGCAGTGCTAGAGAGGGGTATCAGCCCCAGCATTTT; CDR3: CSAREGYQPQHF; size: once; D: .; V: TRBV20-1; J: TRBJ1-5
DNA: TGTGCCAGCAGCCCGGCCCGCACAGATACGCAGTATTTT; CDR3: CASSPARTDTQYF; size: .; D: .; V: TRBV7-2; J: TRBJ2-3
DNA: TGTGCCAGCAGACGCCTTAGCGGGGGGCTTGAGCAGTACTTC; CDR3: CASRRLSGGLEQYF; size: .; D: TRBD2; V: TRBV11-2; J: TRBJ2-7
DNA: TGCAGTGCTAGAGAACGGGCGTCTCCAGAGACCCAGTACTTC; CDR3: CSARERASPETQYF; size: .; D: .; V: TRBV20-1; J: TRBJ2-5
DNA: TGCAGCGGGGCAACTCAGGGGTTAGCTTTCTTT; CDR3: CSGATQGLAFF; size: .; D: .; V: TRBV29-1; J: TRBJ1-1
DNA: TGTGCCAGCAGGAACTCCAGGGGGCTAGATACGCAGTATTTT; CDR3: CASRNSRGLDTQYF; size: .; D: TRBD1; V: TRBV7-9; J: TRBJ2-3
DNA: TGTGCTAGTGCCCCCCCCAAAGCGGCGGGAGCCCCAGAGACCCAGTACTTC; CDR3: CASAPPKAAGAPETQYF; size: .; D: TRBD2; V: TRBV12-5; J: TRBJ2-5
DNA: TGTGCCAGCAGCCACTACAGGGCCCAAAAGAACGAGCAGTACTTC; CDR3: CASSHYRAQKNEQYF; size: .; D: .; V: TRBV7-8; J: TRBJ2-7
DNA: TGCAGCGTTGAAGAATGGAGAGGGGAAAATGAGCAGTTCTTC; CDR3: CSVEEWRGENEQFF; size: .; D: .; V: TRBV29-1; J: TRBJ2-1
DNA: TGCGCCAGCAGCCTGGGACACTCCGTAGAGACCCAGTACTTC; CDR3: CASSLGHSVETQYF; size: .; D: .; V: TRBV5-1; J: TRBJ2-5
DNA: TGTGCCAGCTCACTAACGAGTGTGTTCGCCTTC; CDR3: CASSLTSVFAF; size: .; D: .; V: TRBV18; J: TRBJ1-2
DNA: TGTGCCAGCAGCACTGGAAGGACCGGGGGGGTCGCCTACGAGCAGTACTTC; CDR3: CASSTGRTGGVAYEQYF; size: .; D: TRBD2; V: TRBV5-4; J: TRBJ2-7
DNA: TGTGCCAGCAGGCTAGCAATTGGTACAGGAGGAGAGCAGTTCTTC; CDR3: CASRLAIGTGGEQFF; size: .; D: .; V: TRBV12-3/TRBV12-4; J: TRBJ2-1